This T cell receptor beta chain emerged from a study of blood T cell repertoires in COVID-19. Study as a whole: T cells, B-cell-depleted T cells, or PBMCs provided the cDNA or gDNA that served as material.

Germline V gene data show CDR1 as ENHRY and CDR2 as SYGVKD. The CDR3 loop spans 13 amino acids. The trim removed 7 bases at V and 9 bases at J, leaving 4 bases unmatched. TCRdb keeps only in-frame clones here, not all; method: immunoSEQ multiplex PCR. The data contain approximately 90,000 clones, around four fifths of them singletons. The chain carries TRBV10-3 and TRBJ1-6; 9 bases are a match to TRBD1. This clonotype was obtained from a middle-aged man with acute or convalescent COVID-19. Sequenced material: peripheral blood. This chain's CDR3 is CAINPDRGSPLHF. CDR3 bases: TGTGCCATCAACCCGGACAGGGGTTCACCCCTCCACTTT.